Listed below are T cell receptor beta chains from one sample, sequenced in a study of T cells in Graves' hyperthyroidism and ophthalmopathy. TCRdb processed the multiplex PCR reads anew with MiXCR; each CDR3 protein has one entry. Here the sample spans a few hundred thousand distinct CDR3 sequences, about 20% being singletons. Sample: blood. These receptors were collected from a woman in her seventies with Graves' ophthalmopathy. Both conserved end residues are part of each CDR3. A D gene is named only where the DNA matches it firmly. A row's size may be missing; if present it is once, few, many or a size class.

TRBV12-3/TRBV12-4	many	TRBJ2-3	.	TGTGCCACCGCTCCTGAAAGCACAGATACGCAGTATTTT	CATAPESTDTQYF
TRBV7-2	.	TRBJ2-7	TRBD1	TGTGCCAGCAGCGACAGGGGTAGGGGACTCTACGAGCAGTACTTC	CASSDRGRGLYEQYF
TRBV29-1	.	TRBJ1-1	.	TGCAGCGTTGTCCCGTCAGTTGAAGCTTTCTTT	CSVVPSVEAFF
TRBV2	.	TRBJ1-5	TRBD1	TGTGCCAGCAGTGGAGGACAGGGGGCCCACTGGAATCAGCCCCAGCATTTT	CASSGGQGAHWNQPQHF
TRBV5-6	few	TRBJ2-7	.	TGTGCCAGCAGCTTGGCAGGGTTCGGAGAGCAGTACTTC	CASSLAGFGEQYF
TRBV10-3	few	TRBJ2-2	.	TGTGCCATCACCCACACGGCCCTGTCGAACACCGGGGAGCTGTTTTTT	CAITHTALSNTGELFF
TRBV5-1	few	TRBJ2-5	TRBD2	TGCGCCAGCAGCTGGCTAGCGGGAGAGACCCAGTACTTC	CASSWLAGETQYF
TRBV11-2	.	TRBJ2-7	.	TGTGCCAGCAGCTTAGCCCAAAACGAGCAGTACTTC	CASSLAQNEQYF
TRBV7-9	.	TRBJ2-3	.	TGTGCCAGCAGCCGACGGATGGACACAGATACGCAGTATTTT	CASSRRMDTDTQYF
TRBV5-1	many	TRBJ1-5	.	TGCGCCAGCAGCATGGAGGGCCAGCCCCAGCATTTT	CASSMEGQPQHF
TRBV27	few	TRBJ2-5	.	TGTGCCAGCAGCCTAATCGGAGGGGGGACAGATCGCCAAGAGACCCAGTACTTC	CASSLIGGGTDRQETQYF
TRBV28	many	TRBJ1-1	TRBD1	TGTGCCAGCAGTCCCCCAGCAGGGGGCACTGAAGCTTTCTTT	CASSPPAGGTEAFF
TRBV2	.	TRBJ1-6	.	TGTGCCAGCAGTGCTGGGGCCGCTAATTCACCCCTCCACTTT	CASSAGAANSPLHF
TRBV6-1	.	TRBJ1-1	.	TGTGCCAGCAGTTATCGGGCCGAAACTGAAGCTTTCTTT	CASSYRAETEAFF
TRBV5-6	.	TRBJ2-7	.	TGTGCCAGCAGCTTCGGGGACGAGCAGTACTTC	CASSFGDEQYF
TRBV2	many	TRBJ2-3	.	TGTGCCAGCAGGACCGGGACAAACACAGATACGCAGTATTTT	CASRTGTNTDTQYF
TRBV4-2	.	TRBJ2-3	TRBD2	TGTGCCAGCAGCCAAGATCCAGGGACTAGCTTCATCACAGATACGCAGTATTTT	CASSQDPGTSFITDTQYF
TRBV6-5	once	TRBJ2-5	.	TGTGCCAGCAGTTCCCAGCGGGCCCAGTACTTC	CASSSQRAQYF
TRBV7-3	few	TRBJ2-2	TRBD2	TGTGCCAGCAGCTTAACGCCCCGACTAGCGGGTTACAACACCGGGGAGCTGTTTTTT	CASSLTPRLAGYNTGELFF
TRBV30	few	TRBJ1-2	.	TGTGCCTGGGGGCAGGGAAACTATGGCTACACCTTC	CAWGQGNYGYTF
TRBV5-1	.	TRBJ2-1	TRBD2	TGCGCCAGCAGCTTGGTGGGGACTAATAACAATGAGCAGTTCTTC	CASSLVGTNNNEQFF
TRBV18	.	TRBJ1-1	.	TGTGCCAGCTCACCACCCCAGGGGAGGGTGTTCGGCACTGAAGCTTTCTTT	CASSPPQGRVFGTEAFF